The sequence of this T cell receptor (beta chain) was determined in a study of Graves' ophthalmopathy and Graves' hyperthyroidism. At the level of the study: Peripheral blood samples were taken at initial diagnosis, before any treatment.

V shed 4 bases and J 3 bases; nucleotides not matched to a gene: 8. The CDR3 sequence is 15 residues long. The germline gives CDR1 MNHNS, CDR2 SASEGT. Investigators amplified TCR beta CDR3 regions from RNA transcripts. HTBI primers primed a first-round RT-PCR, and a second-round multiplex PCR followed. TCRdb used MiXCR to reprocess the multiplex PCR reads, holding one entry per CDR3 protein. The sample lists roughly 610,000 distinct CDR3 sequences; roughly 20% were seen once. As diagnostic evidence, clinical symptoms, serum thyroxine, TRAb, thyroid ultrasound and orbital computed tomography were relied upon. The starting material, 10 ml of fresh peripheral blood, provided the PBMCs. Overall study results and limits: Most clonotypes expanded in thyroid above 0.001 frequency were present in blood too.

This clonotype was recorded many times. As yet, its antigen is unknown. The gene calls are TRBV6-1 and TRBJ1-1; the match to TRBD1 covers 7 bases. The sequenced material came from peripheral blood. This clonotype was sampled from a woman aged 18 to 35 with stable Graves' hyperthyroidism. Some clones in this sample may be carry-over from other donors' samples. DNA of the CDR3: TGTGCCAGCAGTGGAGAGGGACAGTTGCACACTGAAGCTTTCTTT. Protein product: CASSGEGQLHTEAFF.